These T cell receptor beta chains were read from a single sample in a study of blood T cells in healthy people across ages. TCRdb analysed the 5' RACE reads with MiXCR anew, one entry per CDR3 protein. In the table there are fewer than 900,000 distinct CDR3 sequences, 40% to 45% of which are singletons. The source material was blood. All receptors come from a woman aged 55-70 years in good health. Both conserved end residues are part of each CDR3. The order of the fields is D gene, J gene, V gene, clone size, CDR3 DNA, CDR3 protein. D genes are given only for firm matches. Clone size is stated in some rows and not others, as once, few, many or a class when expanded.

D gene: TRBD1; J gene: TRBJ2-7; V gene: TRBV29-1; clone size: -; CDR3 DNA: TGCAGCGTTGAAGCCCTGGTGGACAGGGGCTCCTACGAGCAGTACTTC; CDR3 protein: CSVEALVDRGSYEQYF
D gene: -; J gene: TRBJ2-1; V gene: TRBV20-1; clone size: -; CDR3 DNA: TGCAGTGCTGGTAAAGCGGGTAGCTCCTACAATGAGCAGTTCTTC; CDR3 protein: CSAGKAGSSYNEQFF
D gene: -; J gene: TRBJ1-5; V gene: TRBV14; clone size: few; CDR3 DNA: TGTGCCAGCAGCCAAGGACTACCGAACCAGCCCCAGCATTTT; CDR3 protein: CASSQGLPNQPQHF
D gene: -; J gene: TRBJ1-5; V gene: TRBV7-9; clone size: few; CDR3 DNA: TGTGCCAGCAGCTTAGATAAAGGCAATCAGCCCCAGCATTTT; CDR3 protein: CASSLDKGNQPQHF
D gene: -; J gene: TRBJ2-1; V gene: TRBV7-2; clone size: once; CDR3 DNA: TGTGCCAGCAGCTTAGGCAATCCAGTAGTCCATGAGCAGTTCTTC; CDR3 protein: CASSLGNPVVHEQFF
D gene: TRBD1; J gene: TRBJ1-1; V gene: TRBV10-3; clone size: few; CDR3 DNA: TGTGCCATCAGCGGACAGGGAGCCGTAACTGAAGCTTTCTTT; CDR3 protein: CAISGQGAVTEAFF
D gene: -; J gene: TRBJ2-7; V gene: TRBV6-2/TRBV6-3; clone size: -; CDR3 DNA: TGTGCCAGCGAGGTTGAAGGCGAGTCCTACGAGCAGTACTTC; CDR3 protein: CASEVEGESYEQYF
D gene: -; J gene: TRBJ1-1; V gene: TRBV20-1; clone size: -; CDR3 DNA: TGCAGTGCTAGACCACCTCTAGGGAACACTGAAGCTTTCTTT; CDR3 protein: CSARPPLGNTEAFF
D gene: -; J gene: TRBJ1-1; V gene: TRBV7-8; clone size: -; CDR3 DNA: TGTGCCAGCACCCCGACAGAGTTGAACACTGAAGCTTTCTTT; CDR3 protein: CASTPTELNTEAFF
D gene: -; J gene: TRBJ2-1; V gene: TRBV11-2; clone size: few; CDR3 DNA: TGTGCCAGCAGCTTAGGGGTACCCTACAATGAGCAGTTCTTC; CDR3 protein: CASSLGVPYNEQFF
D gene: -; J gene: TRBJ2-2; V gene: TRBV5-1; clone size: few; CDR3 DNA: TGCGCCAGCAGGCAAAAACAGGGCGGCCCGAACACCGGGGAGCTGTTTTTT; CDR3 protein: CASRQKQGGPNTGELFF
D gene: TRBD2; J gene: TRBJ2-3; V gene: TRBV20-1; clone size: few; CDR3 DNA: TGCAGTGCTTCAACCGCGGGGGGGAGCACAGATACGCAGTATTTT; CDR3 protein: CSASTAGGSTDTQYF
D gene: -; J gene: TRBJ2-7; V gene: TRBV30; clone size: -; CDR3 DNA: TGTGCCTGGAGTGTCGGGGACAAGTACGAGCAGTACTTC; CDR3 protein: CAWSVGDKYEQYF
D gene: TRBD2; J gene: TRBJ2-1; V gene: TRBV20-1; clone size: -; CDR3 DNA: TGCAGTGCGGTTGCGGGGCTAGCGGTCTACAATGAGCAGTTCTTC; CDR3 protein: CSAVAGLAVYNEQFF
D gene: TRBD1; J gene: TRBJ1-2; V gene: TRBV20-1; clone size: few; CDR3 DNA: TGCAGTGCTACCCAAACAGGGGCCTATGGCTACACCTTC; CDR3 protein: CSATQTGAYGYTF
D gene: -; J gene: TRBJ2-7; V gene: TRBV5-1; clone size: -; CDR3 DNA: TGCGCCAGCAGCCGGTCGCCGTCGGACGAGCAGTACTTC; CDR3 protein: CASSRSPSDEQYF
D gene: -; J gene: TRBJ1-4; V gene: TRBV9; clone size: -; CDR3 DNA: TGTGCCAGCAGCGTAGATGGTGAGGGTTTGGCTAATGAAAAACTGTTTTTT; CDR3 protein: CASSVDGEGLANEKLFF
D gene: -; J gene: TRBJ2-7; V gene: TRBV20-1; clone size: few; CDR3 DNA: TGCAGTGCTAGAGCCAGCGCAGGGTACTCCTACGAGCAGTACTTC; CDR3 protein: CSARASAGYSYEQYF
D gene: TRBD2; J gene: TRBJ2-1; V gene: TRBV5-1; clone size: once; CDR3 DNA: TGCGCCAGCAGCGGGGGGGGATTCGGTTACAATGAGCAGTTCTTC; CDR3 protein: CASSGGGFGYNEQFF
D gene: -; J gene: TRBJ1-6; V gene: TRBV18; clone size: -; CDR3 DNA: TGTGCCAGCTCTCCGACGGGGACCATAGATTCACCCCTCCACTTT; CDR3 protein: CASSPTGTIDSPLHF
D gene: -; J gene: TRBJ2-7; V gene: TRBV5-6; clone size: -; CDR3 DNA: TGTGCCAGCAGCCTGTTGGGGGCCCAAAGCTCCTACGAGCAGTACTTC; CDR3 protein: CASSLLGAQSSYEQYF
D gene: -; J gene: TRBJ2-1; V gene: TRBV7-2; clone size: -; CDR3 DNA: TGTGCCAGCAGGAAATCTGGCGGGGCCAGGCCCCACAATGAGCAGTTCTTC; CDR3 protein: CASRKSGGARPHNEQFF
D gene: -; J gene: TRBJ1-2; V gene: TRBV6-6; clone size: few; CDR3 DNA: TGTGCCGGCAGTTGGCCAGGGACGGACCTTAACTATGGCTACACCTTC; CDR3 protein: CAGSWPGTDLNYGYTF
D gene: -; J gene: TRBJ2-7; V gene: TRBV29-1; clone size: -; CDR3 DNA: TGCAGCGTCGGGGCGGGTATTGGCGAGCAGTACTTC; CDR3 protein: CSVGAGIGEQYF
D gene: TRBD2; J gene: TRBJ2-5; V gene: TRBV20-1; clone size: few; CDR3 DNA: TGCAGTGCCCCGTCGGGGGGGGCATGGGATGAGACCCAGTACTTC; CDR3 protein: CSAPSGGAWDETQYF
D gene: -; J gene: TRBJ2-1; V gene: TRBV7-3; clone size: -; CDR3 DNA: TGTGCCAGCAGCTTAGACTGGTGGGATGAGCAGTTCTTC; CDR3 protein: CASSLDWWDEQFF
D gene: -; J gene: TRBJ2-1; V gene: TRBV9; clone size: once; CDR3 DNA: TGTGCCAGCAGCGTAGACGCCGCTCCCAATGAGCAGTTCTTC; CDR3 protein: CASSVDAAPNEQFF
D gene: TRBD2; J gene: TRBJ2-5; V gene: TRBV14; clone size: -; CDR3 DNA: TGTGCCAGCAGCCAATATTTGGGACTAGTTCCCGGAGAGACCCAGTACTTC; CDR3 protein: CASSQYLGLVPGETQYF
D gene: TRBD1; J gene: TRBJ2-7; V gene: TRBV7-9; clone size: many; CDR3 DNA: TGTGCCAGCATCGGTACAGGGGGCTACGAGCAGTACTTC; CDR3 protein: CASIGTGGYEQYF
D gene: -; J gene: TRBJ2-3; V gene: TRBV20-1; clone size: few; CDR3 DNA: TGCAGTGCTAGAGATTCGGGGATCCCAGATACGCAGTATTTT; CDR3 protein: CSARDSGIPDTQYF
D gene: TRBD2; J gene: TRBJ2-5; V gene: TRBV7-8; clone size: -; CDR3 DNA: TGTGCCAGCAGAGAAGGCGGGGGGGCGTTTATAGAGACCCAGTACTTC; CDR3 protein: CASREGGGAFIETQYF
D gene: -; J gene: TRBJ2-5; V gene: TRBV20-1; clone size: few; CDR3 DNA: TGCAGTGGTTCCGTTTGGGGTGTATTCCAAGAGACCCAGTACTTC; CDR3 protein: CSGSVWGVFQETQYF
D gene: TRBD2; J gene: TRBJ2-4; V gene: TRBV7-2; clone size: few; CDR3 DNA: TGTGCCAGCAGCCCTAGCGGGAGAAACATTCAGTACTTC; CDR3 protein: CASSPSGRNIQYF
D gene: -; J gene: TRBJ1-6; V gene: TRBV7-2; clone size: -; CDR3 DNA: TGTGCCAGCAGCTTAGTCCAAAGCTCCTATAATTCACCCCTCCACTTT; CDR3 protein: CASSLVQSSYNSPLHF
D gene: -; J gene: TRBJ1-2; V gene: TRBV7-9; clone size: -; CDR3 DNA: TGTGCCAGCAGCTTGACGCCCCCGGGCTATGGCTACACCTTC; CDR3 protein: CASSLTPPGYGYTF
D gene: -; J gene: TRBJ1-2; V gene: TRBV5-1; clone size: -; CDR3 DNA: TGCGCCAGCAGCTTGGCGGGGGAGATGGATGGCTACACCTTC; CDR3 protein: CASSLAGEMDGYTF
D gene: -; J gene: TRBJ2-1; V gene: TRBV11-2; clone size: few; CDR3 DNA: TGTGCCAGCAGCCCCGCCGGGACGGCCATTAATGAGCAGTTCTTC; CDR3 protein: CASSPAGTAINEQFF
D gene: TRBD2; J gene: TRBJ2-1; V gene: TRBV7-2; clone size: -; CDR3 DNA: TGTGCCAGCAGCCTAATAGCGGGGGGACCCTACAATGAGCAGTTCTTC; CDR3 protein: CASSLIAGGPYNEQFF
D gene: TRBD1; J gene: TRBJ2-7; V gene: TRBV6-5; clone size: -; CDR3 DNA: TGTGCCAGCAGTTCCCTAAGGACAGGAATCAAGTCCTACAATGAGCAGTACTTC; CDR3 protein: CASSSLRTGIKSYNEQYF
D gene: -; J gene: TRBJ2-5; V gene: TRBV20-1; clone size: few; CDR3 DNA: TGCAGTGCTAGTTACAGGGTTGGGCAAGAGACCCAGTACTTC; CDR3 protein: CSASYRVGQETQYF
D gene: -; J gene: TRBJ2-7; V gene: TRBV7-2; clone size: once; CDR3 DNA: TGTGCCAGCAGCTTTAAGCTGCTTTCCTGGGGCTCCTACGAGCAGTACTTC; CDR3 protein: CASSFKLLSWGSYEQYF
D gene: TRBD1; J gene: TRBJ1-2; V gene: TRBV12-3/TRBV12-4; clone size: -; CDR3 DNA: TGTGCCAGCAGTGCGGGACAGGTGAACTATGGCTACACCTTC; CDR3 protein: CASSAGQVNYGYTF
D gene: -; J gene: TRBJ2-3; V gene: TRBV5-1; clone size: -; CDR3 DNA: TGCGCCAGCAGCCCCCTGAATAGGGGAACAGATACGCAGTATTTT; CDR3 protein: CASSPLNRGTDTQYF
D gene: -; J gene: TRBJ1-6; V gene: TRBV7-2; clone size: -; CDR3 DNA: TGTGCCAGCAGCGTTGTCAGGGCAAATTCACCCCTCCACTTT; CDR3 protein: CASSVVRANSPLHF
D gene: -; J gene: TRBJ2-3; V gene: TRBV28; clone size: many; CDR3 DNA: TGTGCCAGCAGCCCGGAGGGCCGTGGAGATACGCAGTATTTT; CDR3 protein: CASSPEGRGDTQYF
D gene: TRBD2; J gene: TRBJ2-1; V gene: TRBV7-9; clone size: few; CDR3 DNA: TGTGCCAGCAGCTTAGCAGGGACTAGCGGGCTCTACAATGAGCAGTTCTTC; CDR3 protein: CASSLAGTSGLYNEQFF
D gene: -; J gene: TRBJ2-7; V gene: TRBV28; clone size: many; CDR3 DNA: TGTGCCAGCAGATCTACTTACGAGCAGTACTTC; CDR3 protein: CASRSTYEQYF
D gene: -; J gene: TRBJ1-5; V gene: TRBV5-1; clone size: -; CDR3 DNA: TGCGCCAGCAGCTTATCGGGGGACGGCGGTCAGCCCCAGCATTTT; CDR3 protein: CASSLSGDGGQPQHF
D gene: TRBD2; J gene: TRBJ2-6; V gene: TRBV29-1; clone size: many; CDR3 DNA: TGCAGCGTTGAAGAACTAGCGGGAGATCGCTCTGGGGCCAACGTCCTGACTTTC; CDR3 protein: CSVEELAGDRSGANVLTF
D gene: TRBD2; J gene: TRBJ2-7; V gene: TRBV6-1; clone size: -; CDR3 DNA: TGTGCCAGCAAAACTAGCGGTTACAATGAGCAGTACTTC; CDR3 protein: CASKTSGYNEQYF
D gene: -; J gene: TRBJ2-7; V gene: TRBV20-1; clone size: -; CDR3 DNA: TGCAGTGCTAGCCAGGTTTGGGAGCAGTACTTC; CDR3 protein: CSASQVWEQYF
D gene: -; J gene: TRBJ2-5; V gene: TRBV10-3; clone size: many; CDR3 DNA: TGTGCCATCAGTGAGTCAGAGGTTGTGGAGACCCAGTACTTC; CDR3 protein: CAISESEVVETQYF
D gene: -; J gene: TRBJ2-6; V gene: TRBV13; clone size: many; CDR3 DNA: TGTGCCAGCAGCTATGAGGGAGCTGGGGCCAACGTCCTGACTTTC; CDR3 protein: CASSYEGAGANVLTF
D gene: -; J gene: TRBJ1-1; V gene: TRBV20-1; clone size: -; CDR3 DNA: TGCAGTCCTGGGGGGATGAACACTGAAGCTTTCTTT; CDR3 protein: CSPGGMNTEAFF
D gene: TRBD2; J gene: TRBJ2-7; V gene: TRBV7-2; clone size: many; CDR3 DNA: TGTGCCAGCAGCTTAGGTCTAGCGGGAGCCCTCGAGCAGTACTTC; CDR3 protein: CASSLGLAGALEQYF
D gene: TRBD1; J gene: TRBJ2-7; V gene: TRBV24-1; clone size: -; CDR3 DNA: TGTGCCACCAGCCAGGGACAGAGCTCCTACGAGCAGTACTTC; CDR3 protein: CATSQGQSSYEQYF
D gene: -; J gene: TRBJ2-4; V gene: TRBV7-6; clone size: few; CDR3 DNA: TGTGCCAGCAGCCCTAGCGTCGGCAAGGCCAAAAACATTCAGTACTTC; CDR3 protein: CASSPSVGKAKNIQYF
D gene: -; J gene: TRBJ2-4; V gene: TRBV7-2; clone size: -; CDR3 DNA: TGTGCCAGCAGGTCTGGAGGGATTCAGTACTTC; CDR3 protein: CASRSGGIQYF